This TCR beta chain was documented in a study of metastatic and nonmetastatic thyroid tumors. Looking at the study overall: The study looked at repertoires side by side in blood and in tumor or nodule tissue from malignant and benign thyroid patients.

Nobody among the patients had been given any treatment before thyroid surgery. The CDR3 totals 17 residues. Germline V gene data show CDR1 as MNHNS and CDR2 as SASEGT. Trimming cost V 3 bases and J 10 bases, with 27 bases left between them. TCRdb reprocessed the PCR reads via MiXCR. Seen here are a few thousand clones, approximately 27% observed once, and the top ten hold about 14%. The receptor was derived from a female donor with papillary thyroid cancer or a benign thyroid nodule (not recorded which). Some clones in this sample may be carry-over from other donors' samples. Sequencing was performed on adjacent normal tissue. The gene calls are TRBV6-1 and TRBJ1-1; D remains ambiguous. For the CDR3, the DNA is TGTGCCAGCAGTGATCTTCTGGCAGGTGGCGCAATGTGGGTAGCTTTCTTT. This encodes CASSDLLAGGAMWVAFF.